This T cell receptor (beta chain) is from a study of blood T cell repertoires in COVID-19. Assay: immunoSEQ multiplex PCR; the TCRdb copy retains only in-frame clones and omits some. The sample holds 140,000 to 150,000 clones; over 65% are singletons and the top ten take 15% to 20%. This CDR3 is 16 amino acids long. Germline V gene data show CDR1 as SGHAT and CDR2 as FQNNGV. V was cut by 3 bases and J by 0 bases, with 12 bases left in between. J is TRBJ2-1 and V is TRBV11-2; perhaps TRBD2 as D (6 bases). This clonotype originated in a middle-aged man with acute or convalescent COVID-19. Sequencing input: peripheral blood. The CDR3 bases are TGTGCCAGCAGCTTCTGGCGGGAAAGCTCCTACAATGAGCAGTTCTTC. Its translation: CASSFWRESSYNEQFF.